The next 17 T cell receptor beta chains were all read from a single sample in a study of radiotherapy plus CTLA-4 blockade in lung cancer. Assay: immunoSEQ multiplex PCR; the TCRdb copy retains only in-frame clones and omits some. The sample carries 39,000 or so clones, roughly 77% recorded once. Sequenced here: peripheral blood, sampled from a patient treated with radiotherapy plus ipilimumab. These receptors were taken from a human donor with non-small cell lung cancer who had stable disease on radiotherapy plus ipilimumab.

This chain links TRBV18 with TRBJ2-3; 10 nucleotides match TRBD2. The V and J ends lost 0 bases and 4 bases, in that order; junction bases with no gene match: 1. CDR1 is KGHSH and CDR2 is LQKENI in the germline V gene. CDR3 length equals 15 residues. CDR3 amino acids: CASSPPSGGSDTQYF. CDR3 bases: TGTGCCAGCTCACCACCTAGCGGGGGGTCAGATACGCAGTATTTT.

The V call is TRBV2, the J call TRBJ1-1; no clear D gene. Trimming pared 5 bases from V and 1 base from J, leaving 14 bases between. CDR3 length: 15 residues. CDR1 is SNHLY, CDR2 FYNNEI, per germline. This chain's CDR3 is CASSISGPGNTEAFF. The CDR3 DNA sequence: TGTGCCAGCAGTATTTCAGGACCCGGGAACACTGAAGCTTTCTTT. The full variable domain, in which reference TRBV2 and TRBJ1-1 provide the parts outside the CDR3, is EPEVTQTPSHQVTQMGQEVILRCVPISNHLYFYWYRQILGQKVEFLVSFYNNEISEKSEIFDDQFSVERPDGSNFTLKIRSTKLEDSAMYFCASSISGPGNTEAFFGQGTRLTVV.

The chain uses TRBV5-8 and TRBJ1-2; tentative D call: TRBD1 (5 bases). This CDR3 spans 17 amino acids. Trimming pared 4 bases from V and 5 bases from J, leaving 24 bases between. Germline CDR1 SGHTS, CDR2 YDEGEE. CDR3 amino acids: CASSPWAGTPGTYGYTF. CDR3 in DNA: TGTGCCAGCAGCCCCTGGGCGGGGACCCCGGGAACTTATGGCTACACCTTC.

J is TRBJ2-7 and V is TRBV10-3, with 9 bases that match TRBD1. The CDR3 loop spans 13 amino acids. V dropped 5 bases and J dropped 6; count of bases not matched to a gene: 5. Germline assignment: CDR1 ENHRY and CDR2 SYGVKD. This chain's CDR3 is CAISRDRESEQYV. The CDR3, as DNA: TGTGCCATCAGTAGGGACAGGGAAAGCGAGCAGTACGTC.

The chain carries TRBV4-1 and TRBJ1-4; 7 nucleotides agree with TRBD1. V was clipped by 2 bases and J by 5 bases; unmatched bases: 5. In germline, CDR1 is MGHRA, CDR2 YSYEKL. This CDR3 is 15 amino acids long. This CDR3 reads CASSQRDRVNEKLFF. CDR3 coding DNA: TGCGCCAGCAGCCAAAGGGACAGAGTAAATGAAAAACTGTTTTTT.

CDR3 bases: TGCGCCAGCAGCTTGGCGGGGCAGGGAGGCTATGGCTACACCTTC. Protein sequence: CASSLAGQGGYGYTF. J is TRBJ1-2 and V is TRBV5-1, with TRBD1 as a possible D gene (5 bases). The CDR3 runs 15 residues. Per germline, CDR1 SGHRS and CDR2 YFSETQ. The V gene lost 0 bases and the J gene lost 4 bases, with 13 bases spanning the gap.

The chain combines TRBV7-9 with TRBJ1-2; the match to TRBD1 covers 9 bases. This CDR3 contains 16 residues. Germline lookup yields CDR1 SEHNR and CDR2 FQNEAQ (reference sequence). Germline trimming cut 1 base from V and 6 bases from J; bases unmatched to any gene: 9. The CDR3 reads CASSLVPPRTGDGYTF. The CDR3 nucleotides are TGTGCCAGCAGCTTAGTCCCCCCCCGGACAGGGGATGGCTACACCTTC.

This chain joins TRBV19 and TRBJ1-5, with D maybe TRBD1 (5 bases). Between the trimmed V and J ends, which lost 0 bases and 2 bases, there was a span of 8 bases. CDR3 length: 15 residues. Germline V gene sequence: CDR1 LNHDA, CDR2 SQIVND (reference sequence). The CDR3: CASSIEGRGNQPQHF. The CDR3 nucleotides read TGTGCCAGTAGTATAGAGGGACGGGGCAATCAGCCCCAGCATTTT.

This rearrangement joins TRBV11-3 to TRBJ2-7; 11 bases align to TRBD1. After removal of 8 bases from V and 7 bases from J, the junction contained 7 bases not matched to a gene. The CDR3 extends over 13 amino acids. Looked up from germline, CDR1 is SGHNT and CDR2 is YENEEA. CDR3 bases: TGTGCCAGCCGACGGACAGGGGGCCAAGAGCAGTACTTC. This sequence encodes CASRRTGGQEQYF.

This sequence joins TRBV5-1 and TRBJ2-7; TRBD1 is a possible D gene (5 bases). Germline V lookup: CDR1 SGHRS, CDR2 YFSETQ. Trimming took 0 bases from V and 5 from J, leaving 9 bases between them. The CDR3 covers 13 residues. The CDR3 sequence is CASSLAGWDEQYV. The DNA for the CDR3 is TGCGCCAGCAGCTTGGCAGGGTGGGACGAGCAGTACGTC.

This rearrangement joins TRBV5-1 to TRBJ1-1, with unresolved D. The V gene's germline CDR1 is SGHRS and CDR2 YFSETQ. V shed 1 base and J shed 4 bases, with 14 bases lying between them. CDR3 length: 15 residues. The CDR3 reads CASSLNAGSGTEAFF. In nucleotides, the CDR3 is TGCGCCAGCAGCTTGAATGCGGGAAGTGGCACTGAAGCTTTCTTT.

The V gene is TRBV19, the J gene TRBJ1-2; tentatively, D is TRBD1 (6 bases). Between the trimmed V and J ends, which lost 6 bases and 8 bases, there was a span of 22 bases. Germline lookup yields CDR1 LNHDA and CDR2 SQIVND (reference sequence). This CDR3 contains 15 residues. CDR3 region: CASSPSEAGAQGYTF. The CDR3 nucleotides read TGTGCCAGTAGCCCTAGCGAGGCGGGGGCGCAGGGCTACACCTTC.

This chain uses TRBV9 with TRBJ1-1, with unresolved D. The CDR3 length is 14 residues. Germline assignment: CDR1 SGDLS and CDR2 YYNGEE. V was clipped by 0 bases and J by 1 base, with 7 bases between them. The CDR3 DNA is TGTGCCAGCAGCGTAGGGGTGGCGAACACTGAAGCTTTCTTT. Encoded protein: CASSVGVANTEAFF. Full variable domain (rest looked up from reference TRBV9 and TRBJ1-1): DSGVTQTPKHLITATGQRVTLRCSPRSGDLSVYWYQQSLDQGLQFLIQYYNGEERAKGNILERFSAQQFPDLHSELNLSSLELGDSALYFCASSVGVANTEAFFGQGTRLTVV.

The V gene is TRBV5-1, the J gene TRBJ1-1, with TRBD1 identical over 9 bases. The J segment lost 7 bases and the V segment lost 4 bases, leaving 8 bases of the junction unmatched. Germline V gene lookup returns CDR1 SGHRS and CDR2 YFSETQ. The CDR3 runs 14 residues. CDR3 sequence: CASSTGDRALEAFF. CDR3 bases: TGCGCCAGCAGCACAGGGGACAGGGCCCTTGAAGCTTTCTTT.

This clone has a handful of counts. The chain is built from TRBV6-6 and TRBJ1-1, with D perhaps matching TRBD1 (5 bases). Germline V CDR1 and CDR2: MNHNY, SVGAGI (reference sequence). This CDR3 spans 14 amino acids. The V end lost 4 bases, the J end lost 1 base, and 10 bases lay between the germline ends. For the CDR3, the DNA is TGTGCCAGCAGTTTCCAACAGGAGAACACTGAAGCTTTCTTT. This gives the protein CASSFQQENTEAFF.

The gene calls are TRBV5-6 and TRBJ1-5; D is possibly TRBD1 (6 bases). Trimming removed 0 bases at V and 0 bases at J, with 13 bases between. The CDR3 has 17 residues. The germline V gene has CDR1 SGHDT and CDR2 YYEEEE. The CDR3 reads CASSLGGLRHSNQPQHF. The CDR3 nucleotides are TGTGCCAGCAGCTTGGGGGGGCTCCGACATAGCAATCAGCCCCAGCATTTT. Together with reference TRBV5-6 and TRBJ1-5, the CDR3 gives the full variable domain: DAGVTQSPTHLIKTRGQQVTLRCSPKSGHDTVSWYQQALGQGPQFIFQYYEEEERQRGNFPDRFSGHQFPNYSSELNVNALLLGDSALYLCASSLGGLRHSNQPQHFGDGTRLSIL.

The rearrangement joins TRBV30 to TRBJ1-2, with D hard to call. This CDR3 is built from 13 residues. CDR1 GTSNPN and CDR2 SVGIG come from the germline V gene (reference sequence). V lost 4 bases and J 1 base, leaving 10 bases between the germline ends. The CDR3 is CAWNGPGNYGYTF. CDR3 DNA: TGTGCCTGGAACGGACCGGGTAACTATGGCTACACCTTC.